This T cell receptor (beta chain) was sequenced in a study of OX40 agonist ivuxolimab in advanced cancers. The method was immunoSEQ multiplex PCR; TCRdb's version includes in-frame clones alone and lacks a portion of them. The sample includes approximately 47,000 clones, more than 85% of them seen just once. Germline V CDR1 and CDR2: MNHNS, SASEGT. There are 15 residues in the CDR3. Trimming took off 1 base at V and 0 bases at J, with 6 bases between the two ends. The chain is built from TRBV6-1 and TRBJ2-2; D is undetermined. This sequence originates from an adult with an advanced solid tumor such as melanoma, head and neck, liver or kidney cancer. The material sequenced was CD4+ or CD8+ T cells sorted from blood, taken in a trial of the OX40 agonist ivuxolimab. The CDR3 loop is CASSEGWPNTGELFF. The DNA for the CDR3 is TGTGCCAGCAGTGAAGGTTGGCCGAACACCGGGGAGCTGTTTTTT.